This TCR beta chain is drawn from a study of cytotoxic CD8 clonotypes in ibrutinib-treated CLL. Study-wide context: Overall, 24 responses were partial and 2 complete; following median about 68 months, roughly 15 patients stayed remitted and 12 progressed. Productive templates averaged around 260,000 per sample, and productive rearrangements 94,082. Study outcomes and limitations: Stable or contracted on treatment, public clonotypes were also uncommon. Clonality correlated strongly with circulating CD8+ T cells and exceeded age-matched healthy donors at baseline.

Deletions cut 6 bases from V and 0 bases from J, with 13 bases between. Germline V gene sequence: CDR1 KGHSH, CDR2 LQKENI. This CDR3 comprises 15 residues. Clones were sequenced by immunoSEQ multiplex PCR, and TCRdb holds only the in-frame ones, with some missing. There are 330,000 or so clones in the sample; 67% occur only once, and roughly 6% lies in the top ten. About this clone: Its antigen is undetermined.

The source is a human donor with chronic lymphocytic leukemia. V and J are TRBV18 and TRBJ2-3; possibly TRBD1 for D (5 bases). This sample comprised PBMCs, obtained after 36 months of ibrutinib treatment. The CDR3 is CASSQGQASTDTQYF. DNA of the CDR3: TGTGCCAGCTCCCAAGGACAAGCGAGCACAGATACGCAGTATTTT.